The clone carrying this TCR beta chain showed up just a few times. What it binds is not known. This entry is derived from a study of CD4 T cells in relation to SARS-CoV-2 and coronaviruses. Study-wide background: The negative reference was HIV-1 Nef peptide pool or peptide-free culture.

The unexposed donors gave CD4+ T cells in about 2011-2019, prior to COVID-19. CD4+ T cells were isolated from the cells after roughly 11 days of culture. V trimming: 0 bases; J trimming: 7 bases; junction bases outside the gene matches: 14. CDR3 size: 17 residues. The germline V gene has CDR1 MGHRA and CDR2 YSYEKL. The table came from immunoSEQ multiplex PCR; TCRdb's copy has only in-frame clones and leaves some out. The sample holds about 11,000 clones, roughly 70% seen once. General study results and limits: In roughly two thirds of donors, memory CD4+ clonotypes crossrecognized SARS-CoV-2 and at least one common cold coronavirus spike.

The TCR originated in a human donor in good health. This chain links TRBV4-1 with TRBJ2-7; TRBD2 matches at 8 bases. The specimen sequenced was CD4+ T cells from PBMCs, cultured in vitro. CDR3 protein: CASSQEVPVGGVGEQYF. The CDR3 DNA sequence: TGCGCCAGCAGCCAAGAAGTCCCCGTCGGGGGGGTGGGTGAGCAGTACTTC.